The 18 T cell receptor beta chains below all came from one sample that was sequenced in a study of cytomegalovirus exposure and HLA in healthy donors. Repertoires were generated with immunoSEQ multiplex PCR, while TCRdb's copy carries only in-frame clones and drops some. The sample carries some 68,000 clones, more than 95% recorded once. The sample was PBMCs. The receptors were sampled from a man aged 18 to 35 in good health and CMV-seronegative.

CDR3 residues: CASSPTGSSSYEQYF. CDR3 in DNA: TGCGCCAGCAGCCCCACCGGGTCGAGCTCCTACGAGCAGTACTTC. J is TRBJ2-7 and V is TRBV5-1; no clear D. The ends were cut back, 4 bases at V and 0 bases at J, with 14 bases in the middle. CDR1 is SGHRS, CDR2 YFSETQ, per germline. CDR3 size: 15 residues.

In this sample, this clone turned up once. This chain joins TRBV7-6 and TRBJ2-5; TRBD2 might be the D (6 bases). The CDR3 has 15 amino acids. CDR1 is SGHVS, CDR2 FNYEAQ, per germline. The V end was cut by 4 bases, the J end by 2 bases, with 14 bases between. CDR3: CASSSATGRQETQYF. In DNA, the CDR3 is TGTGCCAGCAGCTCGGCAACGGGGAGGCAAGAGACCCAGTACTTC. The full variable domain, in which reference TRBV7-6 and TRBJ2-5 provide the parts outside the CDR3, is GAGVSQSPRYKVTKRGQDVALRCDPISGHVSLYWYRQALGQGPEFLTYFNYEAQQDKSGLPNDRFSAERPEGSISTLTIQRTEQRDSAMYRCASSSATGRQETQYFGPGTRLLVL.

This sequence joins TRBV6-4 and TRBJ1-1; no definite D call. From germline, CDR1 is MRHNA and CDR2 SNTAGT. V was shortened by 2 bases and J by 1 base, with 5 bases between the two germline ends. The CDR3 has 13 residues. In nucleotides, the CDR3 is TGTGCCAGCAGTGACCGGGAGAACACTGAAGCTTTCTTT. Translated: CASSDRENTEAFF.

This clone was counted a few times. The chain carries TRBV13 and TRBJ2-3; a weak D match, TRBD2 (6 bases). Trimming shortened V by 2 bases and J by 4 bases, and 16 bases separated the two germline ends. CDR3 length equals 16 residues. CDR1 PRHDT and CDR2 FYEKMQ come from the germline V gene (reference sequence). CDR3 in amino acids: CASSLYSGSRADTQYF. In DNA form, the CDR3 reads TGTGCCAGCAGCTTATATTCCGGGAGTAGAGCAGATACGCAGTATTTT.

This chain links TRBV11-2 with TRBJ1-3, with D possibly being TRBD1 (5 bases). The CDR3 has 18 amino acids. CDR1 is SGHAT, CDR2 FQNNGV, per germline. V was trimmed by 2 bases and J by 1 base, leaving 18 bases between them. CDR3 DNA: TGTGCCAGCAGCTTATTTGGGGGAGGGTACAGATCTGGAAACACCATATATTTT. As protein: CASSLFGGGYRSGNTIYF.

This chain connects TRBV5-1 to TRBJ2-3; 8 positions match TRBD2. The CDR3 covers 16 residues. Germline lookup yields CDR1 SGHRS and CDR2 YFSETQ. The junction had 10 bases not matched to a gene; V was cut back by 6 bases and J by 1 base. The CDR3 region has the DNA TGCGCCAGCACGAGTGGAGGGCGGGGGGGCACAGATACGCAGTATTTT. Translating gives CASTSGGRGGTDTQYF.

V usage is TRBV9 and J usage is TRBJ2-1; a possible D gene is TRBD1 (6 bases). The CDR3 loop spans 13 amino acids. The V gene lost 4 bases and the J gene lost 10 bases, with 15 bases spanning the gap. Germline V gives CDR1 SGDLS, CDR2 YYNGEE. This chain's CDR3 is CASSTPGAYEQFF. The CDR3 DNA follows: TGTGCCAGCAGCACCCCAGGGGCATACGAGCAGTTCTTC.

The V gene is TRBV4-1, the J gene TRBJ2-7; 7 nucleotides align to TRBD1. Germline V CDR1 and CDR2: MGHRA, YSYEKL. The CDR3 covers 15 residues. Trimming took 1 base from V and 7 from J; bases not matched to a gene: 10. The CDR3 loop reads CASSQVARGFWEQYF. The CDR3 nucleotides read TGCGCCAGCAGCCAAGTAGCCAGGGGGTTTTGGGAGCAGTACTTC.

The chain recombines TRBV11-2 with TRBJ1-2, with 10 bases aligning to TRBD1. The CDR3 has 15 residues. Germline V gene lookup returns CDR1 SGHAT and CDR2 FQNNGV. With 5 bases clipped from V and 4 bases from J, the junction kept 7 bases outside the gene matches. CDR3 sequence: CASSPGQGGTYGYTF. DNA for the CDR3: TGTGCCAGCAGCCCAGGACAGGGGGGAACCTATGGCTACACCTTC.

The rearrangement uses TRBV6-5 and TRBJ2-5; 8 positions agree with TRBD1. V trimming: 0 bases; J trimming: 3 bases; junction bases outside the gene matches: 0. The CDR3 contains 14 residues. CDR1 is MNHEY, CDR2 SVGAGI, per germline. The chain's CDR3 is CASSYSTGEETQYF. CDR3 sequence (DNA): TGTGCCAGCAGTTACTCGACAGGGGAAGAGACCCAGTACTTC.

V gene TRBV5-6 combines with J gene TRBJ1-2; D may be TRBD1 (5 bases). Trimming removed 4 bases from V and 1 base from J, with 8 bases in between. The CDR3 consists of 13 residues. The germline CDR1 and CDR2 sequences are SGHDT and YYEEEE. The CDR3 here is CASSMTVNYGYTF. For the CDR3, the DNA is TGTGCCAGCAGCATGACAGTTAACTATGGCTACACCTTC.

The chain has TRBV9 and TRBJ1-6; 10 nucleotides align to TRBD1. This CDR3 is built from 15 residues. J was trimmed by 5 bases and V by 5 bases; bases with no gene match: 4. CDR1 and CDR2 (germline): SGDLS, YYNGEE. CDR3: CASSTTGGHNSPLHF. CDR3 sequence (DNA): TGTGCCAGCAGTACGACAGGGGGCCATAATTCACCCCTCCACTTT.

The V gene is TRBV4-1, the J gene TRBJ2-3; TRBD2 aligns across 7 bases. V lost 5 bases, J lost 4 bases, and 12 bases stayed unmatched. The CDR3 is 16 amino acids. Germline CDR1 and CDR2: MGHRA and YSYEKL. The CDR3 loop reads CASSYLPGTTPDTQYF. The CDR3 nucleotides read TGCGCCAGCAGCTACCTCCCCGGGACTACCCCAGATACGCAGTATTTT.

The V and J genes are TRBV7-9 and TRBJ2-1; the match to TRBD2 covers 13 bases. After removal of 5 bases from V and 11 bases from J, the junction contained 3 bases not matched to a gene. Germline CDR1 is SEHNR and CDR2 is FQNEAQ (reference sequence). The CDR3 has 13 residues. The DNA for the CDR3 is TGTGCCAGCAGCGCGGGACTAGCGGGAAAGCAGTTCTTC. This gives the protein CASSAGLAGKQFF.

The chain links TRBV5-5 to TRBJ2-7; D gene unclear. V was clipped by 4 bases and J by 3 bases, with 11 bases between them. This CDR3 has 13 residues. CDR1 and CDR2 from the germline V gene are SGHKS and YYEKEE (reference sequence). The CDR3 sequence: CASSVGSGYEQYF. In DNA form, the CDR3 reads TGTGCCAGCAGCGTTGGGTCGGGCTACGAGCAGTACTTC.

The CDR3 bases are TGTGCCAGCAGCCCGGCGGAACGGGAAATTGAGCAGTTCTTC. It is translated as CASSPAEREIEQFF. The V call is TRBV5-4, the J call TRBJ2-1; possible D gene TRBD2, 5 bases. Germline CDR1 reads SGHNT; CDR2 reads YYREEE (reference sequence). This CDR3 is 14 amino acids long. V dropped 4 bases and J dropped 9 bases, with 17 bases sitting between them.

The chain recombines TRBV2 with TRBJ1-1, with D maybe TRBD1 (5 bases). V lost 3 bases to trimming and J lost 1 base, with 12 bases between them. This CDR3 contains 15 residues. CDR1 and CDR2 (germline): SNHLY, FYNNEI. The CDR3 DNA is TGTGCCAGCAGTGACTCCGGGGGGTGGAACACTGAAGCTTTCTTT. Translated: CASSDSGGWNTEAFF.

The chain links TRBV27 to TRBJ1-1; D uncertain. The CDR3 runs 13 residues. The germline gives CDR1 MNHEY, CDR2 SMNVEV (reference sequence). V was pared by 4 bases and J by 1 base, with 7 bases between. Here the CDR3 DNA reads TGTGCCAGCAGTTATTTTCAGAACACTGAAGCTTTCTTT. Protein sequence: CASSYFQNTEAFF.